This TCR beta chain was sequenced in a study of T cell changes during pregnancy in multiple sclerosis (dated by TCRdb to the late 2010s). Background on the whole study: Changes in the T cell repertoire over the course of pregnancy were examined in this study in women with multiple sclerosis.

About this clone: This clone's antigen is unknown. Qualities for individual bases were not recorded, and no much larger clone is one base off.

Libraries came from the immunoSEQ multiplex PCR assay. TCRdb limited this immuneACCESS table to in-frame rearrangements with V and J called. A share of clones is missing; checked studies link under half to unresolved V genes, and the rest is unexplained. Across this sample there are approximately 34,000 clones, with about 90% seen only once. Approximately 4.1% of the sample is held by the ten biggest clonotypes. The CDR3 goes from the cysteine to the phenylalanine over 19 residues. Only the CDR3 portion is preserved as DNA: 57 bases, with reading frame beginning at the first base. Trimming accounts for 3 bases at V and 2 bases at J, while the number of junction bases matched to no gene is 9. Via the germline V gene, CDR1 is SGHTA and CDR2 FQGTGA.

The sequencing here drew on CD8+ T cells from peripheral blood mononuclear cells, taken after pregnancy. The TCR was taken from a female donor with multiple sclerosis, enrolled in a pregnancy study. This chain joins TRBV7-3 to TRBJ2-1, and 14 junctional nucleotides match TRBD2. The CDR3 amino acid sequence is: CASSLWGTSGGGTYNEQFF. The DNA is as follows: TGTGCCAGCAGCTTGTGGGGGACTAGCGGGGGTGGCACCTACAATGAGCAGTTCTTC.